These 7 T cell receptor beta chains came from one sample sequenced in a study of human T cells and chemical hapten exposure. Noted time point: pre-sensitization, week 0. The treatment was: therapeutic diphenylcyclopropenone sensitization with weekly scalp DPC. Each CDR3 protein is one row after TCRdb ran MiXCR on the RACE reads. This table has 85,000 to 130,000 distinct CDR3 sequences, roughly an eighth appearing once. The sequences come from whole blood, collected in connection with sensitization to the hapten diphenylcyclopropenone (DPC). The receptors come from a woman aged 50 to 65 with alopecia areata. Some clones in this sample may be carry-over from other donors' samples.

This clonotype occurred a few times. J is TRBJ2-2 and V is TRBV19; D is uncertain. The length of the CDR3 is 16 residues. Germline values: CDR1 LNHDA, CDR2 SQIVND (reference sequence). Trimming cost V 4 bases and J 6 bases, with 18 bases left between them. CDR3 DNA sequence: TGTGCCAGTAGTAGGGGTTACGGAAAAAACGCCGGGGAGCTGTTTTTT. This sequence encodes CASSRGYGKNAGELFF.

The rearrangement uses TRBV12-5 and TRBJ2-6; 8 nucleotides align to TRBD1. Germline V gives CDR1 LGHNT, CDR2 FRNRAP. The CDR3 length is 18 residues. V lost 7 bases to trimming and J lost 1 base; unmatched junction nucleotides: 12. The CDR3 coding sequence is TGTGCTAGTGCCATGGGACAGGTCTCCTTTTCTGGGGCCAACGTCCTGACTTTC. Translating gives CASAMGQVSFSGANVLTF.

This clonotype was recorded at least ten times. The V and J genes are TRBV29-1 and TRBJ2-5, with 7 bases matching TRBD2. With 3 bases clipped from V and 0 bases from J, the junction kept 1 base outside the gene matches. This CDR3 has 13 amino acids. Germline CDR1 reads SQVTM; CDR2 reads ANQGSEA. As DNA, the CDR3 is TGCAGCGTTGAGGGAGGGGACCAAGAGACCCAGTACTTC. It is translated as CSVEGGDQETQYF.

This clonotype was seen a handful of times. The gene calls are TRBV6-5 and TRBJ1-4, with TRBD1 as a possible D gene (5 bases). CDR3 size: 17 residues. Trimming took off 6 bases at V and 0 bases at J, with 17 bases between the two ends. CDR1 MNHEY and CDR2 SVGAGI come from the germline V gene. The CDR3 DNA is TGTGCCAGCAGCCCCGGTAGGGGACCGGCAACTAATGAAAAACTGTTTTTT. It is translated as CASSPGRGPATNEKLFF.

This clonotype was found many times. This chain connects TRBV28 to TRBJ1-5; possibly TRBD1 for D (6 bases). Germline V gene sequence: CDR1 MDHEN, CDR2 SYDVKM. The germline V and J ends were trimmed by 6 bases and 2 bases, with 14 bases remaining between them. This CDR3 contains 15 residues. CDR3 in amino acids: CASRVGGRRNQPQHF. DNA of the CDR3: TGTGCCAGCAGAGTAGGGGGTAGGCGCAATCAGCCCCAGCATTTT.

This clonotype was found many times. The J gene is TRBJ1-1, the V gene TRBV12-3 or TRBV12-4; 7 positions match TRBD1. The trim removed 8 bases at V and 3 bases at J, leaving 6 bases unmatched. This CDR3 spans 13 amino acids. CDR3 amino acids: CASWGQPYTEAFF. CDR3 DNA: TGTGCCAGCTGGGGACAGCCTTACACTGAAGCTTTCTTT.

A few counts support this clonotype. The chain links TRBV2 to TRBJ2-2, with TRBD2 matching 8 bases. The CDR3 has 15 residues. Trimming removed 3 bases from V and 6 bases from J; junction bases left unmatched: 6. Germline values: CDR1 SNHLY, CDR2 FYNNEI. The CDR3, as DNA: TGTGCCAGCAGTGAGAACGGGGGGGCACCCGGGGAGCTGTTTTTT. Its translation is CASSENGGAPGELFF.